This TCR beta chain was found in a study of CD8+ T cells in alopecia areata. Study context: It was oral tofacitinib, at 5 to 10 mg twice daily, that treated patients received. Study-level points and caveats: It was lesional scalp, especially alopecia totalis/universalis, that showed higher clonality than normal scalp. Scalp samples also yield sequences from resident alphabeta T cells of normal skin. Patients shared TCRs less clearly than mice did, possibly for HLA-related reasons.

The CDR3 extends over 16 amino acids. J lost 6 bases, V lost 5 bases, and 9 bases had no gene match. Germline V gene data show CDR1 as KGHSH and CDR2 as LQKENI. Specimens obtained from alopecia areata patients comprised lesional scalp punch biopsies and peripheral blood. After isolation, RNA underwent reverse transcription to generate cDNA as the sequencing template. Profiled with immunoSEQ multiplex PCR; TCRdb holds only in-frame clones, not every one. The sample consists of fewer than 20,000 clones, roughly three fifths of them appearing once. For this clone: Antigen: not known.

Input material: skin. This TCR was recovered from a human donor with alopecia areata. V gene TRBV18 combines with J gene TRBJ2-3; 12 nucleotides agree with TRBD2. CDR3 sequence: CASSWTSGVQLDTQYF. For the CDR3, the DNA is TGTGCCAGCTCATGGACTAGCGGGGTTCAGTTGGATACGCAGTATTTT.